Below, 10 T cell receptor beta chains from the same sample are listed, as sequenced in a study of shared clonotypes between healthy human individuals. Profiled with immunoSEQ multiplex PCR; TCRdb holds only in-frame clones, not every one. Of about 1 million clones listed, approximately 68% were seen once; the top ten hold roughly 1.5%. The specimen was memory CD4+ T cells sorted from blood. The subset denotes: CD45RA-negative fraction. The source of these receptors is a man between 18 and 35 years old in good health.

This chain links TRBV5-6 with TRBJ2-1, with 14 positions matching TRBD2. Germline CDR1 is SGHDT and CDR2 is YYEEEE. The CDR3 spans 16 residues. The trim removed 3 bases at V and 6 bases at J, leaving 5 bases unmatched. Here the CDR3 reads CASSWGLAGVGNEQFF. DNA for the CDR3: TGTGCCAGCAGCTGGGGACTAGCGGGAGTCGGCAATGAGCAGTTCTTC.

In the case of this clone: Other DNA sequences in the sample encode the same CDR3. The V and J genes are TRBV5-1 and TRBJ2-5, with TRBD1 as a possible D gene (7 bases). Germline CDR1 is SGHRS and CDR2 is YFSETQ. The V end was cut by 4 bases, the J end by 4 bases, with 11 bases between. The CDR3 spans 13 residues. The CDR3 is CASSPQGGETQYF. The CDR3 nucleotides read TGCGCCAGCAGCCCCCAGGGGGGAGAGACCCAGTACTTC.

The rearrangement links TRBV7-9 to TRBJ1-2; no definite D call. This CDR3 contains 12 residues. Germline CDR1 SEHNR, CDR2 FQNEAQ (reference sequence). Between the trimmed V and J ends, which lost 5 bases and 7 bases, there was a span of 11 bases. The CDR3 coding sequence is TGTGCCAGCAGCACCGGGCTCAGTGGCTACACCTTC. Encoded protein: CASSTGLSGYTF.

Regarding this clone: Since a much larger clone is just one base distant, this may be a read error. Other DNA sequences in this specimen translate into the identical CDR3. The chain employs TRBV30 and TRBJ1-6; TRBD1 matches 8 bases. The CDR3 runs to 14 residues. V trimming: 0 bases; J trimming: 6 bases; junction bases outside the gene matches: 1. Germline-derived CDR1 and CDR2 are GTSNPN and SVGIG (reference sequence). The CDR3 sequence is CAWSVGQVNSPLHF. Written as DNA, the CDR3 is TGTGCCTGGAGTGTGGGACAGGTTAATTCACCCCTCCACTTT. Based on the CDR3 plus reference TRBV30 and TRBJ1-6, the full variable domain is SQTIHQWPATLVQPVGSPLSLECTVEGTSNPNLYWYRQAAGRGLQLLFYSVGIGQISSEVPQNLSASRPQDRQFILSSKKLLLSDSGFYLCAWSVGQVNSPLHFGNGTRLTVT.

The chain is built from TRBV18 and TRBJ1-2; 7 bases fit TRBD1. J gave up 2 bases and V 3 bases, and 9 bases lay outside the gene matches. CDR1 is KGHSH and CDR2 is LQKENI in the germline V gene. This CDR3 region has 16 residues. DNA of the CDR3: TGTGCCAGCTCACCGGCACAGGGGCGGTTAAACTATGGCTACACCTTC. This gives the protein CASSPAQGRLNYGYTF.

This rearrangement joins TRBV6-1 to TRBJ2-3; TRBD2 matches 11 bases. Germline lookup yields CDR1 MNHNS and CDR2 SASEGT. Losses at the gene ends were 6 bases for V and 3 bases for J; bases not matched to a gene: 5. The CDR3 consists of 15 residues. The CDR3 protein is CASSSTSGITDTQYF. In DNA, the CDR3 is TGTGCCAGCAGCTCGACTAGCGGGATTACAGATACGCAGTATTTT.

This chain links TRBV5-1 with TRBJ2-3, with TRBD2 matching over 12 bases. CDR1 SGHRS and CDR2 YFSETQ come from the germline V gene. The CDR3 runs 15 residues. J was trimmed by 5 bases and V by 7 bases; bases with no gene match: 8. Written as DNA, the CDR3 is TGCGCCAGCCAGACTAGCGGGGGAGGGAAAGATACGCAGTATTTT. Its protein is CASQTSGGGKDTQYF. The full variable domain, with the rest looked up from reference TRBV5-1 and TRBJ2-3, is KAGVTQTPRYLIKTRGQQVTLSCSPISGHRSVSWYQQTPGQGLQFLFEYFSETQRNKGNFPGRFSGRQFSNSRSEMNVSTLELGDSALYLCASQTSGGGKDTQYFGPGTRLTVL.

This chain joins TRBV5-1 and TRBJ2-1; perhaps TRBD2 as D (6 bases). Trimming cost V 0 bases and J 3 bases, with 10 bases left between them. From germline, CDR1 is SGHRS and CDR2 YFSETQ. The CDR3 extends over 15 amino acids. The CDR3 DNA reads TGCGCCAGCAGCTTGGCCCCTAGCGTCTACAATGAGCAGTTCTTC. The encoded protein is CASSLAPSVYNEQFF.

This clone was counted a few times. The chain joins TRBV2 to TRBJ1-6; D call uncertain. The CDR3 is made up of 15 amino acids. Germline loops: CDR1 SNHLY, CDR2 FYNNEI. With 6 bases removed from V and 10 bases from J, the gap between germline ends came to 19 bases. CDR3 residues: CASRTDSGNDSPLHF. The DNA of the CDR3 is TGTGCCAGCAGGACGGACTCGGGGAACGACTCACCCCTCCACTTT.

The chain couples TRBV6-5 to TRBJ2-7; 9 nucleotides agree with TRBD2. Germline trimming cut 8 bases from V and 1 base from J; bases unmatched to any gene: 6. Germline lookup yields CDR1 MNHEY and CDR2 SVGAGI. This CDR3 spans 14 amino acids. CDR3 loop: CASGRLAESYEQYF. Written as DNA, the CDR3 is TGTGCCAGCGGCCGACTAGCGGAATCCTACGAGCAGTACTTC.